One sample yielded the 22 T cell receptor beta chains listed below, sequenced in a study of T cell changes during pregnancy in multiple sclerosis (dated by TCRdb to about 2019). Library method: the immunoSEQ multiplex PCR assay. TCRdb holds this immuneACCESS table with in-frame rearrangements only. Some clones are missing; in checked studies, unresolved V genes explain under half, and the rest has no known cause. The sample records approximately 24,000 clones, under 95% of which are singletons. Of the sample, around 9.2% is held by the ten largest clones. The sample in question was CD8+ T cells from peripheral blood mononuclear cells, obtained in the third trimester of pregnancy. The receptors shown here come from a female donor in good health, enrolled as a control in a pregnancy study.

This rearrangement joins TRBV11-2 to TRBJ2-3; no clear D. This CDR3 is 13 amino acids long. V lost 4 bases and J lost 1, with 6 bases in between. In germline, CDR1 is SGHAT, CDR2 FQNNGV. The CDR3 loop is CASSSQGTDTQYF. The CDR3 coding sequence is TGTGCCAGCAGCTCCCAGGGCACAGATACGCAGTATTTT.

The chain has TRBV27 and TRBJ2-1; 8 bases line up with TRBD2. The CDR3 covers 16 residues. CDR1 MNHEY and CDR2 SMNVEV come from the germline V gene (reference sequence). V shed 6 bases, J shed 7 bases, and the junction held 14 bases outside the gene matches. CDR3 DNA sequence: TGTGCCAGCAGCCCAAATAGCGGGGTTCAATGGAATGAGCAGTTCTTC. It yields the protein CASSPNSGVQWNEQFF.

The chain recombines TRBV10-3 with TRBJ1-1, with D possibly TRBD1 on 6 matching bases. This CDR3 has 14 amino acids. From germline, CDR1 is ENHRY and CDR2 SYGVKD. The V and J ends lost 4 bases and 0 bases respectively, with 9 bases between them. The CDR3 DNA sequence: TGTGCCATCAGTGTCGGACAGTTGAACACTGAAGCTTTCTTT. Amino acid sequence: CAISVGQLNTEAFF.

The chain combines TRBV13 with TRBJ1-2, with 10 bases that match TRBD1. The germline CDR1 and CDR2 sequences are PRHDT and FYEKMQ (reference sequence). This CDR3 is 15 amino acids long. Unmatched junction bases numbered 7, after V lost 5 bases and J lost 4 bases. In DNA form, the CDR3 reads TGTGCCAGCAGCGCTGGGACAGGGGTTTTCTATGGCTACACCTTC. Amino acid sequence: CASSAGTGVFYGYTF.

The rearrangement joins TRBV27 to TRBJ1-1, with D unclear. The germline V gene has CDR1 MNHEY and CDR2 SMNVEV (reference sequence). This CDR3 comprises 12 residues. Deletions cut 6 bases from V and 4 bases from J, with 9 bases between. CDR3 residues: CASRTGVTEAFF. The CDR3 DNA reads TGTGCCAGCAGAACCGGGGTCACTGAAGCTTTCTTT.

This clone was found a few times. The V gene is TRBV29-1, the J gene TRBJ1-5; 8 bases fit TRBD1. The CDR3 totals 15 residues. V was pared by 5 bases and J by 0 bases, with 6 bases of the junction left unmatched. Germline CDR1 is SQVTM and CDR2 is ANQGSEA. This chain's CDR3 is CSVITDRDSNQPQHF. The CDR3 nucleotides read TGCAGCGTTATCACGGACAGGGATAGCAATCAGCCCCAGCATTTT.

The J gene is TRBJ2-3, the V gene TRBV9; 8 bases are a match to TRBD2. Germline-derived CDR1 and CDR2 are SGDLS and YYNGEE. The V segment lost 6 bases and the J segment 1 base; nucleotides outside the gene matches: 4. The CDR3 runs to 14 residues. CDR3 amino acids: CASTTGGGTDTQYF. CDR3 coding DNA: TGTGCCAGCACCACCGGGGGGGGCACAGATACGCAGTATTTT.

This chain links TRBV27 with TRBJ1-1, with TRBD1 as a possible D gene (6 bases). V was cut by 5 bases and J by 7 bases, with 11 bases left in between. Germline CDR1 is MNHEY and CDR2 is SMNVEV (reference sequence). The CDR3 is 12 amino acids. The CDR3 is CASSRGGLEAFF. The CDR3 bases are TGTGCCAGCAGTAGGGGGGGCCTTGAAGCTTTCTTT.

V gene TRBV7-2 combines with J gene TRBJ1-3, with a tentative D call TRBD1 (5 bases). This CDR3 is built from 15 residues. V lost 5 bases to trimming and J lost 3 bases, with 14 bases between them. Per germline, CDR1 SGHTA and CDR2 FQGNSA. CDR3 DNA: TGTGCCAGCAGCGAAATCGACAGTTATGGAAACACCATATATTTT. It translates to CASSEIDSYGNTIYF.

The rearrangement links TRBV5-4 to TRBJ1-2, with TRBD1 identical over 9 bases. Trimming at V came to 5 bases and at J to 8 bases, leaving 4 bases not matched to a gene. Germline lookup yields CDR1 SGHNT and CDR2 YYREEE (reference sequence). The CDR3 runs to 12 residues. Here the CDR3 DNA reads TGTGCCAGCAGACAGGGGGCTGGAGGCTACACCTTC. Translation: CASRQGAGGYTF.

The chain couples TRBV4-1 to TRBJ2-1; TRBD2 matches 11 bases. This CDR3 is built from 19 residues. V was pared by 2 bases and J by 8 bases, with 17 bases of the junction left unmatched. Germline values: CDR1 MGHRA, CDR2 YSYEKL. The CDR3: CASSQRLAGFRADKDEQFF. The CDR3 coding sequence is TGCGCCAGCAGCCAACGACTAGCGGGGTTTCGGGCCGATAAGGATGAGCAGTTCTTC.

V usage is TRBV19 and J usage is TRBJ2-2; a possible D gene is TRBD1 (5 bases). Germline CDR1 is LNHDA and CDR2 is SQIVND (reference sequence). The CDR3 covers 13 residues. Trimming cost V 3 bases and J 5 bases, with 7 bases left between them. In DNA, the CDR3 is TGTGCCAGTAGTATCCCAGGGACCGGGGAGCTGTTTTTT. Protein: CASSIPGTGELFF.

This chain links TRBV7-9 with TRBJ2-1, with unresolved D. V shed 8 bases and J shed 8 bases, with 22 bases lying between them. Germline CDR1 reads SEHNR; CDR2 reads FQNEAQ (reference sequence). The CDR3 is 15 residues long. CDR3 bases: TGTGCCAGCTCCAAGGCGAACGGAGCATTCGATGAGCAGTTCTTC. Its translation is CASSKANGAFDEQFF. Combining the CDR3 with reference TRBV7-9 and TRBJ2-1 gives the whole variable domain DTGVSQNPRHKITKRGQNVTFRCDPISEHNRLYWYRQTLGQGPEFLTYFQNEAQLEKSRLLSDRFSAERPKGSFSTLEIQRTEQGDSAMYLCASSKANGAFDEQFFGPGTRLTVL.

This clone was recorded only once. The J gene is TRBJ1-5, the V gene TRBV20-1; no firm D call. The CDR3 extends over 10 amino acids. Germline CDR1 DFQATT, CDR2 SNEGSKA (reference sequence). The CDR3 DNA follows: TGCAGCTGTGGCTCCAGGCCCCAGCATTTT. Amino acid sequence: CSCGSRPQHF.

This rearrangement joins TRBV9 to TRBJ1-1, with D maybe TRBD1 (5 bases). Trimming left V 0 bases short and J 7 bases short, with 10 bases between. The CDR3 loop spans 13 amino acids. The germline V gene encodes CDR1 SGDLS and CDR2 YYNGEE. The CDR3 spells CASSVGVGDEAFF. In nucleotides, the CDR3 is TGTGCCAGCAGCGTAGGAGTAGGGGATGAAGCTTTCTTT.

The rearrangement uses TRBV19 and TRBJ2-2; 7 bases fit TRBD1. V was clipped by 3 bases and J by 3 bases; unmatched bases: 4. The CDR3 extends over 15 amino acids. Per germline, CDR1 LNHDA and CDR2 SQIVND (reference sequence). CDR3 in DNA: TGTGCCAGTAGTATCGGGGACAGACACACCGGGGAGCTGTTTTTT. Its translation is CASSIGDRHTGELFF.

The chain links TRBV5-4 to TRBJ2-1, with D uncertain. The CDR3 length is 14 residues. Trimming pared 6 bases from V and 3 bases from J, leaving 13 bases between. The germline CDR1 and CDR2 sequences are SGHNT and YYREEE (reference sequence). The CDR3 region is CASTTFQDYNEQFF. The CDR3, as DNA: TGTGCCAGCACCACCTTCCAGGACTACAATGAGCAGTTCTTC.

V gene TRBV9 combines with J gene TRBJ1-1; D is unresolved. This CDR3 region has 13 residues. The germline V and J ends were trimmed by 0 bases and 5 bases, with 8 bases remaining between them. The V gene's germline CDR1 is SGDLS and CDR2 YYNGEE. CDR3: CASSVDVGTEAFF. The CDR3 coding sequence is TGTGCCAGCAGCGTAGACGTCGGGACTGAAGCTTTCTTT.

V and J are TRBV11-2 and TRBJ2-5, with 8 bases aligning to TRBD1. Germline CDR1 reads SGHAT; CDR2 reads FQNNGV. The CDR3 extends over 15 amino acids. V shed 5 bases, J shed 5 bases, and the junction held 10 bases outside the gene matches. CDR3 in DNA: TGTGCCAGCAGCACCGGGACAGGCCTTTTGGAGACCCAGTACTTC. Translating it yields CASSTGTGLLETQYF.

The chain links TRBV28 to TRBJ1-5; D remains unclear. V lost 1 base to trimming and J lost 8 bases, with 18 bases between them. This CDR3 contains 16 residues. CDR1 MDHEN and CDR2 SYDVKM come from the germline V gene. The DNA of the CDR3 is TGTGCCAGCAGTTTATATGCGACTGCCGCGGAGAAGCCCCAGCATTTT. The encoded protein is CASSLYATAAEKPQHF.

A word on this clone: The same CDR3 arises from other DNA sequences in this sample as well. J is TRBJ2-5 and V is TRBV9, with a possible D match to TRBD1 (7 bases). Germline V gives CDR1 SGDLS, CDR2 YYNGEE. The CDR3 runs to 15 residues. Deletions cut 4 bases from V and 5 bases from J, with 18 bases between. This CDR3 reads CASSPNGAGGETQYF. CDR3 nucleotides: TGTGCCAGCAGCCCCAACGGGGCAGGGGGGGAGACCCAGTACTTC.

The chain uses TRBV6-4 and TRBJ2-1, with TRBD1 identical over 10 bases. Germline values: CDR1 MRHNA, CDR2 SNTAGT. Trimming took 7 bases from V and 6 from J; bases not matched to a gene: 6. CDR3 length equals 14 residues. CDR3 nucleotide sequence: TGTGCCAGCAAGGGGACAGGGGATTCCAATGAGCAGTTCTTC. As protein: CASKGTGDSNEQFF.